Listed below are T cell receptor beta chains from one sample, sequenced in a study of cytomegalovirus exposure and HLA in healthy donors. Assay used: immunoSEQ multiplex PCR; TCRdb lists only in-frame clones, some missing. Here the sample spans 75,000 to 90,000 clones, 9.5% to 13% being singletons. The sequenced sample was PBMCs. These receptors originate from a man aged 60 to 75 in good health and CMV-seropositive. CDR3s include the opening cysteine and the closing phenylalanine or tryptophan. A D gene is named only where the DNA matches it firmly. Expanded clones get a size class; other rows say once, few or many, or leave the size out.

>NA|NA|TRBV30|TRBJ1-3
TGTGCCTGGAGTGCGGGGTCGGAGAACTCTGGAAACACCATATATTTT
CAWSAGSENSGNTIYF
>NA|NA|TRBV6-1|TRBJ2-2
TGTGCCAGCAAAGACTACACCGGGGAGCTGTTTTTT
CASKDYTGELFF
>TRBD1|few|TRBV10-3|TRBJ2-7
TGTGCCATCAGTGGACCGGGACAGGGTTTAACCTACGAGCAGTACTTC
CAISGPGQGLTYEQYF
>NA|NA|TRBV19|TRBJ1-1
TGTGCCAGTAGTATAGTTGGGCTGAACACTGAAGCTTTCTTT
CASSIVGLNTEAFF
>TRBD2|few|TRBV2|TRBJ2-5
TGTGCCACGCCTGGGGATAGCGGGAGGGTGGAGACCCAGTACTTC
CATPGDSGRVETQYF
>NA|few|TRBV29-1|TRBJ2-3
TGCAGCGCAGTCTGGGTGGGCTACACAGATACGCAGTATTTT
CSAVWVGYTDTQYF
>TRBD1|few|TRBV27|TRBJ1-5
TGTGCCAGCAGTTTATCTTCGGGGCAGGGGGCCTCTCAGCCCCAGCATTTT
CASSLSSGQGASQPQHF
>NA|NA|TRBV5-8|TRBJ2-1
TGTGCCAGCAGCTCCCGAGGAGCCTCCTCCTACAATGAGCAGTTCTTC
CASSSRGASSYNEQFF
>NA|NA|TRBV4-2|TRBJ2-3
TGTGCCAGCAGCCCCATCACGACTGCCGCCACAGATACGCAGTATTTT
CASSPITTAATDTQYF
>NA|few|TRBV2|TRBJ2-3
TGTGCCAGCAGTGTCCTAGAGAGCACAGATACGCAGTATTTT
CASSVLESTDTQYF
>TRBD2|NA|TRBV30|TRBJ2-7
TGTGCCTGGAGTGTAGGACTAGCGTCAGCCTACGAGCAGTACTTC
CAWSVGLASAYEQYF
>NA|few|TRBV7-6|TRBJ2-2
TGTGCCAGCAGCCCCGGAGCGGGTCTCACCGGGGAGCTGTTTTTT
CASSPGAGLTGELFF
>TRBD1|few|TRBV27|TRBJ2-7
TGTGCCAGCAGTCCCGAGGGACAGGGCTACGAGCAGTACTTC
CASSPEGQGYEQYF
>NA|few|TRBV12-2|TRBJ1-4
TGTGCAAGTCGCGCCCGGGACAGGGCGAATGAAAAACTGTTTTTT
CASRARDRANEKLFF
>NA|NA|TRBV6-5|TRBJ2-3
TGTGCCAGCAGTTACAGCGTGAGCACAGATACGCAGTATTTT
CASSYSVSTDTQYF
>TRBD2|few|TRBV28|TRBJ2-1
TGTGCCAGCAGCCCCGGACTAGGGAACTACAATGAGCAGTTCTTC
CASSPGLGNYNEQFF
>TRBD1|NA|TRBV11-2|TRBJ2-1
TGTGCCAGCAGCGCCGACAGGGACGATGAGCAGTTCTTC
CASSADRDDEQFF
>NA|few|TRBV9|TRBJ2-1
TGTGCCAGCAGCGTAGGCGGAGACTACTACAATGAGCAGTTCTTC
CASSVGGDYYNEQFF
>TRBD1|many|TRBV6-4|TRBJ1-1
TGTGACAGAAGCGCGACAGGGGCTGCGGAAGCTTTCTTT
CDRSATGAAEAFF
>NA|few|TRBV20-1|TRBJ2-2
TGCAGTGCTCGGGTGACCGGGGAGCTGTTTTTT
CSARVTGELFF
>TRBD2|few|TRBV13|TRBJ2-7
TGTGCCAGCAGCTTCGGCGGGAGTCGGTACGAGCAGTACTTC
CASSFGGSRYEQYF
>TRBD1|NA|TRBV2|TRBJ2-5
TGTGCCAGCAGTGAGATCGGGACAGGTAGAGAGACCCAGTACTTC
CASSEIGTGRETQYF
>NA|NA|TRBV28|TRBJ1-1
TGTGCCAGCAGTTCCCGAGCGGCGCCGGGGAGGGACACTGAAGCTTTCTTT
CASSSRAAPGRDTEAFF
>NA|few|TRBV30|TRBJ2-2
TGTGCCTGGAGTGCCGGACAGAACACCGGGGAGCTGTTTTTT
CAWSAGQNTGELFF
>TRBD1|few|TRBV6-5|TRBJ1-2
TGTGCCAGCAGTTGGGGACAGGGAGAGGTCTATGGCTACACCTTC
CASSWGQGEVYGYTF
>TRBD2|NA|TRBV29-1|TRBJ2-7
TGCAGCGTTGTAACTAGCGGGAGCTACGAGCAGTACTTC
CSVVTSGSYEQYF
>TRBD1|NA|TRBV5-4|TRBJ2-5
TGTGCCAGCAGCTTGGAGGGGGCAGGAGAGACCCAGTACTTC
CASSLEGAGETQYF
>NA|NA|TRBV6-1|TRBJ2-3
TGTGCCAGCAGACAGAGCCCTAGCACAGATACGCAGTATTTT
CASRQSPSTDTQYF
>TRBD2|few|TRBV9|TRBJ2-7
TGTGCCAGCAGCGTAGCTTGGACTAGCGGAGCTGGGGAGCAGTACTTC
CASSVAWTSGAGEQYF
>NA|NA|TRBV4-1|TRBJ2-5
TGCGCCAGCAGCCAAGCAGGAGGAGAGACCCAGTACTTC
CASSQAGGETQYF
>NA|few|TRBV25-1|TRBJ2-1
TGTGCCAGCAGGGGTCCCGGAACAGGGAAGTACAATGAGCAGTTCTTC
CASRGPGTGKYNEQFF
>TRBD2|few|TRBV5-1|TRBJ2-2
TGCGCCAGCAGCTTGAGGCTGACTAGCGGGGCAGACATCGGGGAGCTGTTTTTT
CASSLRLTSGADIGELFF
>NA|NA|TRBV6-1|TRBJ2-1
TGTGCCAGCACCGTAGTTAATGAGCAGTTCTTC
CASTVVNEQFF
>TRBD1|few|TRBV7-8|TRBJ1-5
TGTGCCAGCAGCGAGGACAGGGCGGTCCAGCCCCAGCATTTT
CASSEDRAVQPQHF
>TRBD1|few|TRBV29-1|TRBJ2-1
TGCAGCGGAGGGGACAGGTACAATGAGCAGTTCTTC
CSGGDRYNEQFF
>NA|few|TRBV25-1|TRBJ1-2
TGTGCCAGCAGTGAGTGGACAGTTTTGGCTAACTATGGCTACACCTTC
CASSEWTVLANYGYTF
>TRBD1|NA|TRBV7-9|TRBJ2-1
TGTGCCAGCAGCTTACTTGGGGACAGGTCGAATGAGCAGTTCTTC
CASSLLGDRSNEQFF
>TRBD2|few|TRBV27|TRBJ2-3
TGTGCCAGCAGTTCCGGGACTAGCTTTCGAGATACGCAGTATTTT
CASSSGTSFRDTQYF
>NA|few|TRBV6-5|TRBJ1-1
TGTGCCAGCAGCAACAGGAACACTGAAGCTTTCTTT
CASSNRNTEAFF
>TRBD2|few|TRBV2|TRBJ2-5
TGTGCCAGCCAGCGGGGGTCTAGCGGGAGCGGGAGGGGAGAGACCCAGTACTTC
CASQRGSSGSGRGETQYF
>NA|NA|TRBV19|TRBJ1-2
TGTGCCAGTAGCTCTCCGGGGACTCATACCTTC
CASSSPGTHTF
>NA|NA|TRBV19|TRBJ1-6
TGTGCCAGTTCTGAGGGAAGCAGTAGCTCCTATAATTCACCCCTCCACTTT
CASSEGSSSSYNSPLHF
>TRBD1|NA|TRBV19|TRBJ1-6
TGTGCCAGTAGTGGGGGACAGGGGAACAATTCACCCCTCCACTTT
CASSGGQGNNSPLHF
>TRBD1|few|TRBV5-1|TRBJ2-2
TGCGCCAGCAGCTTGGACAGGGGGAATACCGGGGAGCTGTTTTTT
CASSLDRGNTGELFF
>TRBD1|few|TRBV27|TRBJ2-7
TGTGCCAGCAGGCGAAACACAGGGGCCGAGCAGTACTTC
CASRRNTGAEQYF
>NA|NA|TRBV5-4|TRBJ2-6
TGTGCCAGCAGCTCCATTGGGGAGAGCTCTGGGGCCAACGTCCTGACTTTC
CASSSIGESSGANVLTF
>TRBD2|NA|TRBV5-8|TRBJ2-3
TGTGCCAGCAGCTCCGGGACTAGCGGGAGCTCAGATACGCAGTATTTT
CASSSGTSGSSDTQYF
>TRBD2|few|TRBV5-1|TRBJ2-3
TGCGCCAGCAGCCCGGGACTAGGAACAGATACGCAGTATTTT
CASSPGLGTDTQYF
>NA|few|TRBV5-4|TRBJ2-1
TGTGCCAGCAGGGACTCCTATGAGCAGTTCTTC
CASRDSYEQFF
>NA|few|TRBV29-1|TRBJ2-7
TGCAGCGTTGAACTAGTGAGGGACGAGCAGTACTTC
CSVELVRDEQYF
>TRBD2|few|TRBV6-5|TRBJ2-1
TGTGCCAGCAGTCAGCGGGAGGCCTACAATGAGCAGTTCTTC
CASSQREAYNEQFF
>NA|NA|TRBV7-8|TRBJ2-5
TGTGCCAGCAGCTCCCTCCGGAGGGGAGAGACCCAGTACTTC
CASSSLRRGETQYF
>TRBD1|few|TRBV2|TRBJ2-5
TGTGCCAGCAGGGCTGACAGGGGGGGAGAGACCCAGTACTTC
CASRADRGGETQYF
>TRBD2|NA|TRBV19|TRBJ2-1
TGTGCCAGTAGTCCCCAGGAGCGGGGGTGGGATGAGCAGTTCTTC
CASSPQERGWDEQFF
>NA|few|TRBV6-5|TRBJ1-3
TGTGCCAGCAGTTACGGAGGGACTGGAAACACCATATATTTT
CASSYGGTGNTIYF
>NA|NA|TRBV30|TRBJ1-2
TGTGCCTGGAGTGTACCGATAGAAGGGGAAGTCTATGGCTACAAATTC
CAWSVPIEGEVYGYKF
>NA|few|TRBV30|TRBJ1-2
TGTGCCTGGAGTGTTGGAGGGGAAGGTGGCTACACCTTC
CAWSVGGEGGYTF
>TRBD1|few|TRBV5-1|TRBJ1-6
TGCGCCAGCAGCTTGGTGGGGACAGGGGGCCGAGGCACTAATTCACCCCTCCACTTT
CASSLVGTGGRGTNSPLHF